This is a list of T cell receptor beta chains from one sample in a study of identical twins. TCRdb reanalysed the 5' RACE reads using MiXCR and keeps one entry per CDR3 protein. The sample lists approximately 470,000 distinct CDR3 sequences; more than 13% were seen once. A further study also used this sample, focusing on yellow fever vaccine responses in identical twins.

Sequencing was carried out using CD4+ T cells sorted from blood. All receptors derive from a woman aged 18-30 years in good health. Both conserved end residues are part of each CDR3. Fields, in order: clone size, J gene, V gene, D gene, CDR3 protein, CDR3 DNA. The D gene is left open where the match is weak. Rows may omit the clone size; those that give it use once, few, many or a size class.

clone_size: many; j_call: TRBJ2-3; v_call: TRBV5-1; d_call: TRBD2; cdr3_aa: CASSFSSGSVDTQYF; cdr3_nt: TGCGCCAGCAGCTTTTCTAGCGGGAGTGTGGATACGCAGTATTTT
clone_size: NA; j_call: TRBJ2-7; v_call: TRBV27; d_call: NA; cdr3_aa: CASSEIISREQYF; cdr3_nt: TGTGCCAGCTCAGAAATCATTTCGCGCGAGCAGTACTTC
clone_size: many; j_call: TRBJ1-4; v_call: TRBV7-9; d_call: NA; cdr3_aa: CASSSYDEKLFF; cdr3_nt: TGTGCCAGCAGCTCCTACGATGAAAAACTGTTTTTT
clone_size: few; j_call: TRBJ2-7; v_call: TRBV7-2; d_call: NA; cdr3_aa: CASSSPRSYEQYF; cdr3_nt: TGTGCCAGCAGCTCCCCGAGGTCCTACGAGCAGTACTTC
clone_size: many; j_call: TRBJ2-2; v_call: TRBV7-9; d_call: TRBD1; cdr3_aa: CASSLGDRNTGELFF; cdr3_nt: TGCGCCAGCAGCTTGGGGGACAGGAACACCGGGGAGCTGTTTTTT
clone_size: few; j_call: TRBJ2-7; v_call: TRBV5-5; d_call: TRBD1; cdr3_aa: CASSLLVNRGRAYEQYF; cdr3_nt: TGTGCCAGCAGCTTGTTGGTGAACAGGGGGCGCGCCTACGAGCAGTACTTC
clone_size: many; j_call: TRBJ2-7; v_call: TRBV12-3/TRBV12-4; d_call: TRBD2; cdr3_aa: CASRLLAGGSYEQYF; cdr3_nt: TGTGCCAGCAGGCTCCTAGCGGGGGGATCTTACGAGCAGTACTTC
clone_size: NA; j_call: TRBJ2-7; v_call: TRBV7-9; d_call: NA; cdr3_aa: CASSKTRVTRSYEQYF; cdr3_nt: TGTGCCAGCAGCAAAACCAGAGTAACTCGCTCCTACGAGCAGTACTTC
clone_size: NA; j_call: TRBJ2-2; v_call: TRBV12-3/TRBV12-4; d_call: TRBD1; cdr3_aa: CASGQVSPAGELSF; cdr3_nt: TGTGCCAGCGGACAGGTCAGCCCGGCCGGGGAGCTGTCTTTT
clone_size: NA; j_call: TRBJ2-1; v_call: TRBV20-1; d_call: NA; cdr3_aa: CSASKGLGTTYNEQFF; cdr3_nt: TGCAGTGCTAGCAAGGGGCTGGGGACAACTTACAATGAGCAGTTCTTC
clone_size: NA; j_call: TRBJ2-2; v_call: TRBV30; d_call: TRBD2; cdr3_aa: CAWRSGGAPGELFF; cdr3_nt: TGTGCCTGGAGGAGCGGGGGGGCTCCCGGGGAGCTGTTTTTT
clone_size: few; j_call: TRBJ2-6; v_call: TRBV12-3/TRBV12-4; d_call: NA; cdr3_aa: CASSFVGGGANVLTF; cdr3_nt: TGTGCCAGCAGTTTTGTCGGAGGAGGGGCCAACGTCCTGACTTTC
clone_size: few; j_call: TRBJ2-3; v_call: TRBV7-3; d_call: TRBD2; cdr3_aa: CASSPLTTSGGDSDTQYF; cdr3_nt: TGTGCCAGCAGCCCACTCACCACTAGCGGGGGTGATTCAGATACGCAGTATTTT
clone_size: few; j_call: TRBJ2-3; v_call: TRBV7-2; d_call: NA; cdr3_aa: CASSGKGGGTDTQYF; cdr3_nt: TGTGCCAGCAGCGGAAAGGGGGGGGGGACAGATACGCAGTATTTT
clone_size: NA; j_call: TRBJ1-2; v_call: TRBV7-2; d_call: NA; cdr3_aa: CASSLAVGKDYGYTF; cdr3_nt: TGTGCCAGCAGCTTAGCTGTTGGCAAGGACTATGGCTACACCTTC
clone_size: few; j_call: TRBJ2-7; v_call: TRBV28; d_call: TRBD2; cdr3_aa: CASSLWGGGTTYEQYF; cdr3_nt: TGTGCCAGCAGTTTATGGGGGGGGGGAACAACCTACGAGCAGTACTTC
clone_size: NA; j_call: TRBJ2-1; v_call: TRBV7-9; d_call: NA; cdr3_aa: CASSLADGIKYNEQFF; cdr3_nt: TGTGCCAGCAGCTTAGCGGACGGAATCAAATACAATGAGCAGTTCTTC
clone_size: many; j_call: TRBJ2-1; v_call: TRBV12-3/TRBV12-4; d_call: TRBD1; cdr3_aa: CASSFWGQGFSNEQFF; cdr3_nt: TGTGCCAGCAGTTTTTGGGGACAGGGATTTTCCAATGAGCAGTTCTTC
clone_size: few; j_call: TRBJ1-1; v_call: TRBV20-1; d_call: NA; cdr3_aa: CSAYGSGNTEAFF; cdr3_nt: TGCAGTGCGTACGGATCCGGGAACACTGAAGCTTTCTTT
clone_size: few; j_call: TRBJ2-1; v_call: TRBV7-8; d_call: NA; cdr3_aa: CASSLGIVTTHEQFF; cdr3_nt: TGTGCCAGCAGCTTAGGAATCGTCACAACCCATGAGCAGTTCTTC
clone_size: NA; j_call: TRBJ2-7; v_call: TRBV25-1; d_call: NA; cdr3_aa: CASSFPVDGIYEQYF; cdr3_nt: TGTGCCAGCAGTTTCCCGGTGGACGGAATCTACGAGCAGTACTTC
clone_size: few; j_call: TRBJ2-1; v_call: TRBV6-1; d_call: TRBD1; cdr3_aa: CATNRGSYNEQFF; cdr3_nt: TGTGCCACCAACAGGGGTTCCTACAATGAGCAGTTCTTC
clone_size: NA; j_call: TRBJ2-5; v_call: TRBV29-1; d_call: TRBD1; cdr3_aa: CSVGLGQGLQETQYF; cdr3_nt: TGCAGCGTTGGGCTGGGACAGGGGCTCCAAGAGACCCAGTACTTC
clone_size: few; j_call: TRBJ2-3; v_call: TRBV20-1; d_call: NA; cdr3_aa: CSARDPATTDTQYF; cdr3_nt: TGCAGTGCTAGAGATCCGGCAACCACAGATACGCAGTATTTT
clone_size: NA; j_call: TRBJ1-5; v_call: TRBV5-8; d_call: NA; cdr3_aa: CASSLAQGRGNQPQHF; cdr3_nt: TGTGCCAGCAGCTTGGCACAGGGACGGGGCAATCAGCCCCAGCATTTT
clone_size: once; j_call: TRBJ1-3; v_call: TRBV10-3; d_call: TRBD1; cdr3_aa: CAISTTGVGNTIYF; cdr3_nt: TGTGCCATCAGTACTACAGGGGTTGGAAACACCATATATTTT
clone_size: NA; j_call: TRBJ1-1; v_call: TRBV7-8; d_call: NA; cdr3_aa: CASSLIKGTANTEAFF; cdr3_nt: TGTGCCAGCAGCTTAATCAAAGGGACGGCGAACACTGAAGCTTTCTTT
clone_size: NA; j_call: TRBJ1-1; v_call: TRBV5-1; d_call: TRBD1; cdr3_aa: CASSLAGGGLATEAFF; cdr3_nt: TGCGCCAGCAGCTTGGCAGGGGGCGGTTTGGCCACTGAAGCTTTCTTT
clone_size: NA; j_call: TRBJ2-2; v_call: TRBV19; d_call: NA; cdr3_aa: CASSIGATGELFF; cdr3_nt: TGTGCCAGTAGTATAGGAGCCACCGGGGAGCTGTTTTTT
clone_size: NA; j_call: TRBJ1-1; v_call: TRBV6-1; d_call: NA; cdr3_aa: CASSDLGGVNTEAFF; cdr3_nt: TGTGCCAGCAGTGACCTTGGGGGGGTGAACACTGAAGCTTTCTTT
clone_size: NA; j_call: TRBJ1-5; v_call: TRBV20-1; d_call: NA; cdr3_aa: CSARTGNQPQHF; cdr3_nt: TGCAGTGCTAGAACGGGCAATCAGCCCCAGCATTTT
clone_size: NA; j_call: TRBJ2-1; v_call: TRBV7-9; d_call: NA; cdr3_aa: CASSLRPGTLPFF; cdr3_nt: TGTGCCAGCAGCTTAAGGCCCGGGACCCTCCCTTTCTTC
clone_size: NA; j_call: TRBJ2-6; v_call: TRBV2; d_call: NA; cdr3_aa: CASSPTGIPSVLTF; cdr3_nt: TGTGCCAGCAGTCCTACAGGGATCCCGAGCGTCCTGACTTTC
clone_size: NA; j_call: TRBJ2-1; v_call: TRBV2; d_call: NA; cdr3_aa: CASRNRENEQFF; cdr3_nt: TGTGCCAGCAGGAACCGGGAGAATGAGCAGTTCTTC
clone_size: NA; j_call: TRBJ2-5; v_call: TRBV11-2; d_call: NA; cdr3_aa: CASSPGGQGEETQYF; cdr3_nt: TGTGCCAGCAGCCCAGGAGGGCAGGGGGAAGAGACCCAGTACTTC
clone_size: few; j_call: TRBJ2-1; v_call: TRBV6-5; d_call: NA; cdr3_aa: CASSYRGEGLNEQFF; cdr3_nt: TGTGCCAGCAGTTACAGAGGGGAAGGGTTGAATGAGCAGTTCTTC
clone_size: many; j_call: TRBJ1-6; v_call: TRBV4-1; d_call: NA; cdr3_aa: CASSPGGDGSPLHF; cdr3_nt: TGCGCCAGCAGCCCGGGGGGGGATGGATCACCCCTCCACTTT
clone_size: few; j_call: TRBJ2-3; v_call: TRBV7-2; d_call: NA; cdr3_aa: CASSFFAFGRTDTQYF; cdr3_nt: TGTGCCAGCAGCTTCTTCGCATTTGGACGCACAGATACGCAGTATTTT
clone_size: NA; j_call: TRBJ2-1; v_call: TRBV3-1; d_call: NA; cdr3_aa: CASSLWGANEQFF; cdr3_nt: TGTGCCAGCAGCCTATGGGGGGCCAATGAGCAGTTCTTC
clone_size: few; j_call: TRBJ1-2; v_call: TRBV5-8; d_call: NA; cdr3_aa: CASSPDLIYGYTF; cdr3_nt: TGTGCCAGCAGCCCTGACCTTATCTATGGCTACACCTTC
clone_size: few; j_call: TRBJ2-4; v_call: TRBV3-1; d_call: TRBD1; cdr3_aa: CASMNRGENIQYF; cdr3_nt: TGTGCCAGCATGAACAGGGGAGAAAACATTCAGTACTTC
clone_size: NA; j_call: TRBJ2-5; v_call: TRBV20-1; d_call: NA; cdr3_aa: CSASQTYQETQYF; cdr3_nt: TGCAGTGCTAGTCAAACGTACCAAGAGACCCAGTACTTC
clone_size: NA; j_call: TRBJ2-3; v_call: TRBV7-2; d_call: NA; cdr3_aa: CASSLEYADTQYF; cdr3_nt: TGTGCCAGCAGCTTAGAGTACGCAGATACGCAGTATTTT